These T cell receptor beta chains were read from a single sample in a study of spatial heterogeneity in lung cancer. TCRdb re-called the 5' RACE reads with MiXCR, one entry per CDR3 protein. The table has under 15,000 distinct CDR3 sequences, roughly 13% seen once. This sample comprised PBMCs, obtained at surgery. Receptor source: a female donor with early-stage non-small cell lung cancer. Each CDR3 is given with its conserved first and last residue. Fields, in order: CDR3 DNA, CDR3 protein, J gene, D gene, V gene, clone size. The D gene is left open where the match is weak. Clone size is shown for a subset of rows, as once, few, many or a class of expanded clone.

TGTGCCAGCAGCGTAGATCCGGGGTACGAGCAGTACTTC | CASSVDPGYEQYF | TRBJ2-7 | - | TRBV9 | -
TGTGCCAGCAGTGACTCCCGGTCCGCCTCTGTAGAGACCCAGTACTTC | CASSDSRSASVETQYF | TRBJ2-5 | - | TRBV2 | medium-sized
TGCAGCGTTGAGCGACTAGCGGGCCATCACACCGGGGAGCTGTTTTTT | CSVERLAGHHTGELFF | TRBJ2-2 | TRBD2 | TRBV29-1 | many
TGTGCCAGCAGCCCAAGACTAGCGAGTGAGCAGTTCTTC | CASSPRLASEQFF | TRBJ2-1 | TRBD2 | TRBV7-8 | many
TGTGCCAGCAGTCCCGGACCCCCGGGACGGACGGTGAATGACTATGGCTACACCTTC | CASSPGPPGRTVNDYGYTF | TRBJ1-2 | - | TRBV27 | few
TGTGCCAGCAGTTATACAGCCAGCTACACCTTC | CASSYTASYTF | TRBJ1-2 | - | TRBV6-2/TRBV6-3 | many
TGTGCCAGTAGACCGGGACAGGGATTCTACGAGCAGTACTTC | CASRPGQGFYEQYF | TRBJ2-7 | TRBD1 | TRBV19 | -
TGCAGTGCTACAGGGCTATCTTACAATGAGCAGTTCTTC | CSATGLSYNEQFF | TRBJ2-1 | - | TRBV20-1 | medium-sized
TGCAGCGTTGGCCGGGGAGAAGAGACCCAGTACTTC | CSVGRGEETQYF | TRBJ2-5 | - | TRBV29-1 | many
TGTGCCAGCAGCCGAGACAGGGGGCGTAACGAGCAGTACTTC | CASSRDRGRNEQYF | TRBJ2-7 | TRBD1 | TRBV12-3/TRBV12-4 | many
TGTGCCAGCAGTCTCGGGACTAGTGCCCAGTATTTT | CASSLGTSAQYF | TRBJ2-3 | TRBD2 | TRBV12-3/TRBV12-4 | medium-sized
TGTGCCAGCAGCCAAGATATAGGGACTAGCAGATCAGATACGCAGTATTTT | CASSQDIGTSRSDTQYF | TRBJ2-3 | TRBD2 | TRBV3-1 | medium-sized
TGTGCCAGCAGCTCCAGGGACACGGCAGATACGCAGTATTTT | CASSSRDTADTQYF | TRBJ2-3 | - | TRBV6-5 | many
TGTGCCAGCAGCTCCACCGGGACTCAGAACACTGAAGCTTTCTTT | CASSSTGTQNTEAFF | TRBJ1-1 | - | TRBV6-6 | medium-sized
TGCGCCAGCAGTCCGGGGTTGGTTCTAGCGGTGACAGATACGCAGTATTTT | CASSPGLVLAVTDTQYF | TRBJ2-3 | TRBD2 | TRBV10-1 | many
TGTGCCAGCAGCGCCCCGGCAACTAATGAAAAACTGTTTTTT | CASSAPATNEKLFF | TRBJ1-4 | - | TRBV7-9 | many
TGTGCCAGCAGTCGGGCTAGCGGGAGCGTTACCCAAGAGACCCAGTACTTC | CASSRASGSVTQETQYF | TRBJ2-5 | TRBD2 | TRBV6-1 | -
TGCAGTGCTAGTCTCCGACGGGGGGACACAGATACGCAGTATTTT | CSASLRRGDTDTQYF | TRBJ2-3 | TRBD2 | TRBV20-1 | many
TGTGCCAGCAGCTTGGGGGGGCGCGGAGAGACCCAGTACTTC | CASSLGGRGETQYF | TRBJ2-5 | - | TRBV5-6 | few
TGTGCCAGCAGCTTAACCGCAGAGTTCTACACCGGGGAGCTGTTTTTT | CASSLTAEFYTGELFF | TRBJ2-2 | - | TRBV7-6 | medium-sized
TGTGCCAGCAGCCGCGGACAGATGCCCCAGCATTTT | CASSRGQMPQHF | TRBJ1-5 | - | TRBV6-2/TRBV6-3 | many
TGTGCCATCAGTGCGGGACCTGGGACAGGGGATCGCGAGCAGTACTTC | CAISAGPGTGDREQYF | TRBJ2-7 | TRBD1 | TRBV10-3 | -
TGTGCCAGCAGCCCGCGTGGGAGGACAGGGGGCACAGATACGCAGTATTTT | CASSPRGRTGGTDTQYF | TRBJ2-3 | TRBD1 | TRBV7-2 | -
TGTGCCAGCAGATTCGAGGGGACTCTTAGCAATCAGCCCCAGCATTTT | CASRFEGTLSNQPQHF | TRBJ1-5 | - | TRBV12-3/TRBV12-4 | many
TGCGCCAGCAGCTTGGGGGACTCTAACACCGGGGAGCTGTTTTTT | CASSLGDSNTGELFF | TRBJ2-2 | - | TRBV5-1 | medium-sized
TGTGCCAGCAGCTTAACTAGCGGGAGATCCGGGGAGCAGTTCTTC | CASSLTSGRSGEQFF | TRBJ2-1 | TRBD2 | TRBV7-3 | medium-sized
TGCAGTGCTAGAACTAGCGGGAGGGCCTACGAGCAGTACTTC | CSARTSGRAYEQYF | TRBJ2-7 | TRBD2 | TRBV20-1 | -